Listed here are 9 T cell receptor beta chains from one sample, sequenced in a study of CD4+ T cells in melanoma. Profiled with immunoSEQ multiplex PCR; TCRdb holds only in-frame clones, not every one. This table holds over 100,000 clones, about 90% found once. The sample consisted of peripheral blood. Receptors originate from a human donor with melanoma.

DNA of the CDR3: TGTGCCAGCAGCTTAGATTGGTCAGATACGCAGTATTTT. Translating gives CASSLDWSDTQYF. The rearrangement uses TRBV11-2 and TRBJ2-3; no clear D gene. The CDR3 sequence is 13 residues long. Per the germline V gene, CDR1 is SGHAT and CDR2 is FQNNGV. The V end lost 0 bases, the J end lost 4 bases, and 5 bases lay between the germline ends.

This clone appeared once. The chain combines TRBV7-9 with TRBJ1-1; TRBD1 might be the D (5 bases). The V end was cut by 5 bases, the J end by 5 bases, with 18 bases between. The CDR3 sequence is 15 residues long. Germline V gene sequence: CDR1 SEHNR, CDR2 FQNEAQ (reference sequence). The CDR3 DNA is TGTGCCAGCAGCCCCAGGGACTATCAGTCGACTGAAGCTTTCTTT. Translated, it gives CASSPRDYQSTEAFF.

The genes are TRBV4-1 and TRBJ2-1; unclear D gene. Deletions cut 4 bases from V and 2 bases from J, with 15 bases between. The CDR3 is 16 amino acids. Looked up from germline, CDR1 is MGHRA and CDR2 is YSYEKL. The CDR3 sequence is CASSPEIDGAYNEQFF. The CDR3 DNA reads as TGCGCCAGCAGCCCCGAAATTGATGGAGCCTACAATGAGCAGTTCTTC.

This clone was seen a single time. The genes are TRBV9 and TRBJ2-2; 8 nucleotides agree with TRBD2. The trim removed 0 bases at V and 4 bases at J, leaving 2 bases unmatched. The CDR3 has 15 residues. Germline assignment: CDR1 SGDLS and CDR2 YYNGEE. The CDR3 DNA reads TGTGCCAGCAGCGTAGCGGGAGGGCCCACCGGGGAGCTGTTTTTT. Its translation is CASSVAGGPTGELFF.

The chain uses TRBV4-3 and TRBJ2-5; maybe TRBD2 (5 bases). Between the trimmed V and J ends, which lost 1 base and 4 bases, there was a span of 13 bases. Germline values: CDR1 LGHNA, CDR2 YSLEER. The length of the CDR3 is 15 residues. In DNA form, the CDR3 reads TGCGCCAGCAGCCAAGGGACTTACCCGGGAGAGACCCAGTACTTC. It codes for CASSQGTYPGETQYF.

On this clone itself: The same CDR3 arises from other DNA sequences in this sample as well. CDR3 loop: CASSFSGSSYNEQFF. The CDR3 region has the DNA TGTGCCAGCAGCTTTAGCGGGAGCTCCTACAATGAGCAGTTCTTC. The chain is built from TRBV5-4 and TRBJ2-1; 9 bases are shared with TRBD2. Germline CDR1 reads SGHNT; CDR2 reads YYREEE (reference sequence). The V segment lost 2 bases and the J segment 0 bases; nucleotides outside the gene matches: 0. The CDR3 contains 15 residues.

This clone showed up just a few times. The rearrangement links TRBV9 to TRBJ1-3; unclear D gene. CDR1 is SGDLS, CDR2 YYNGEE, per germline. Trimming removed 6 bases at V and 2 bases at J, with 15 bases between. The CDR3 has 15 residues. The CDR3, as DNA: TGTGCCAGCACCTCTGGGCTGGCGGCTGGAAACACCATATATTTT. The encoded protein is CASTSGLAAGNTIYF.

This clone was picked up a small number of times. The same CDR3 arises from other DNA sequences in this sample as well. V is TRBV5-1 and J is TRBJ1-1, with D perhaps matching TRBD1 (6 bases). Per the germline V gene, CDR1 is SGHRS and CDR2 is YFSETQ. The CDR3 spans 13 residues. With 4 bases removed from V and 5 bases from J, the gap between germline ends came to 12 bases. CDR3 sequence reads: CASSLRGGTEAFF. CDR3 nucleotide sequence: TGCGCCAGCAGCCTTAGAGGGGGTACTGAAGCTTTCTTT.

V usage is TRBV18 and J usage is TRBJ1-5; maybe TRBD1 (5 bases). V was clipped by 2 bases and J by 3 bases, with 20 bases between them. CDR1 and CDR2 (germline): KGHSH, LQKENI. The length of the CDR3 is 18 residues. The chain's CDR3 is CASSPSSLGAVNNQPQHF. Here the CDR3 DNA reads TGTGCCAGCTCACCATCCTCTCTTGGGGCAGTCAACAATCAGCCCCAGCATTTT.